What follows describes a single T cell receptor beta chain. Its cognate antigen is unknown. This sample's treatment: roughly ten-day PBMC culture with coronavirus spike peptide pools or control peptides (ViraFEST assay). Half the medium was replaced with fresh IL-2 medium on days 3 and 7. With the Oncomine TCR Beta short-read assay, DNA from cultured CD4+ T cells was sequenced. TCRdb fed the PCR reads into MiXCR, producing one record per CDR3 protein. Of some 23,000 distinct CDR3 sequences listed, over 60% are singletons. The record originates from a study of vaccination and CD4 T cells after COVID-19. Whole-study context: Stimuli were overlapping spike peptide pools of SARS-CoV-2 and three common cold coronaviruses (HCoV-NL63, HCoV-OC43, HCoV-229E).

Study outcomes and limitations: Only after vaccination were a median approximately 88% of convalescents' reactive clones seen. For convalescent patients, 304 of the 307 vaccine-specific clones analyzed were classified as spike mono-reactive.

V dropped 3 bases and J dropped 6 bases, with 8 bases sitting between them. This CDR3 is 12 amino acids long. CDR1 SGHAT and CDR2 FQNNGV come from the germline V gene. Material: CD4+ T cells from blood, cultured in vitro, obtained after SARS-CoV-2 vaccination. The receptor was derived from a human donor who received a COVID-19 vaccine. The chain has TRBV11-2 and TRBJ1-2; D is ambiguous. In DNA form, the CDR3 reads TGTGCCAGCAGCTTGGAAATGGATGGCTACACCTTC. This codes for CASSLEMDGYTF.